This T cell receptor (beta chain) was captured in a study of Ad26.COV2.S vaccination and SARS-CoV-2 variants (dated by TCRdb to about 2021). Study-wide context: Donors in the vaccine arm were drawn from COV1001, a multicentre, randomized, double-blind, placebo-controlled phase I-IIa trial testing Ad26.COV2.S in healthy adults. Dosing of Ad26.COV2.S was intramuscular, at either 5x10^10 or 1x10^11 viral particles, delivered as one shot or as two shots spaced 56 days apart. TCRbeta repertoire sequencing was used to assess the specificity and breadth of SARS-CoV-2-reactive T cell receptors after Ad26.COV2.S vaccination. A total of about 30 samples were included in the TCR-sequenced set, comprising 19 Ad26.COV2.S vaccine recipients, 5 placebo recipients and 8 SARS-CoV-2 convalescent individuals. Trial participants were randomized into five groups of five, in which low-dose or high-dose Ad26.COV2.S was given once or twice, or placebo was given on both occasions. Investigators did not know the trial group allocation while performing experiments and assessing outcomes. Study-wide findings and limitations: After vaccination, spike-specific CD8+ and CD4+ T cell responses were reported to show substantial breadth. The study lacked the statistical power to compare responses across vaccine doses or regimens. Vaccine and placebo recipients had comparable non-spike TCR breadth, which fits with the vaccine containing only spike. The authors noted that total T cell responses may have been underestimated by the TCR breadth and depth analyses. Spike-specific TCR breadth was higher in Ad26.COV2.S recipients than in placebo recipients (P = 0.0014).

TCRbeta CDR3 regions were sequenced with the immunoSEQ Assay. After extraction, genomic DNA underwent amplification by bias-controlled multiplex PCR, followed by high-throughput sequencing. In the original analysis: Collapsing and filtering of sequences were performed to quantify the absolute abundance of each unique TCRbeta CDR3 region. T cell fraction was estimated by normalizing TCRbeta template counts to usable DNA, with usable DNA measured through amplification of reference genes found in all nucleated cells. Repertoire TCRs were annotated as SARS-CoV-2-specific when V gene, CDR3 amino acid sequence and J gene were exactly matched to a known reactive TCR set. The reference SARS-CoV-2 TCR set was derived from MIRA and filtered for enrichment in COVID-19-positive ImmuneCODE repertoires, a step that removed public or cross-reactive TCRs. Using the MIRA antigens, annotated TCRs were further analysed by specific ORF or by position within an ORF. Breadth was defined as annotated unique rearrangements over total unique productive rearrangements; depth was the summed frequency of those rearrangements. Two-sided Wilcoxon rank-sum tests were used to compare TCR breadth between groups. Held by TCRdb, this immuneACCESS table contains in-frame sequences only and omits some clones. Under half of the omission traces to an unresolved V gene where checked; the cause of the rest is unknown. For V, J and clone size, that table is used; D and trimming come from the DNA. This sample is represented by around 450,000 clones; 89% of them were singletons. About 1.5% of the sample lies in the top ten.

The CDR1 and CDR2 encoded by the germline V gene (reference sequence) are LGHDT and YNNKEL. The CDR3 holds 17 amino acids from the cysteine to the phenylalanine. Only the CDR3 region is kept as DNA, spanning 51 bases read in frame from base 1. V is reduced by 0 bases and J by 0 bases, leaving a spacing of 11 bases between them. Of note for this clone: Its antigen is still unknown. No much larger clone exists at a distance of one base, and base qualities are not known.

The meaning of the sample's treatment or condition label: around 19 received Ad26.COV2.S at low or high dose, single or two shots; about five received placebo; per-sample allocation not given. Repertoires of vaccine and placebo recipients were sequenced from samples collected on day 63 after the first injection. Between 29 July and 7 August 2020, Cohort 1b enrolled 20 to 30 adults aged 18-55 years at one site in Boston, USA. Ad26.COV2.S was a replication-incompetent adenovirus type 26 vector that expressed a prefusion-stabilized SARS-CoV-2 spike protein derived from the original Wuhan strain. The sequence links TRBV3-1 (or the pseudogene TRBV3-2) to TRBJ2-2; confidence is insufficient to name the D gene. The receptor was isolated from a person aged 18-60 years who received the Ad26.COV2.S COVID-19 vaccine or a placebo. This specimen consisted of peripheral blood, obtained in a trial of Ad26.COV2.S vaccine versus placebo. The nucleotide sequence is given as TGTGCCAGCAGCCAAGATTCAGCCCGAGCGAACACCGGGGAGCTGTTTTTT. This translates into CASSQDSARANTGELFF.